This T cell receptor (beta chain) was retrieved from a study of blood T cell repertoires in COVID-19. The CDR3 consists of 16 residues. V was trimmed by 6 bases and J by 6 bases, leaving 21 bases between them. The V gene's germline CDR1 is LNHDA and CDR2 SQIVND (reference sequence). Clones were read by immunoSEQ multiplex PCR, and TCRdb kept only the in-frame ones, dropping some. The sample shows 200,000 to 250,000 clones, 86% of them seen only once. The J gene is TRBJ2-1, the V gene TRBV19; the D gene is possibly TRBD2 (6 bases). The clonotype comes from a woman between 45 and 60 years old who had recovered from COVID-19. The specimen was PBMCs or T cells enriched from blood (not recorded which). The CDR3 loop is CASRTGLRPRGNEQFF. CDR3 in DNA: TGTGCCAGTAGGACGGGACTCCGACCCCGGGGCAATGAGCAGTTCTTC.